A single sample is the source of the 8 T cell receptor beta chains below, sequenced in a study of response to subunit inactivated influenza vaccine. TCRdb reanalysed the RT-PCR reads using MiXCR and keeps one entry per CDR3 protein. The sample contains 400,000 to 550,000 distinct CDR3 sequences, about 25% of which appear only once. Sequenced here: CD4+ T cells sorted from PBMCs, sampled roughly 5 days after vaccination. The receptors derive from a man in his fifties who received an inactivated influenza vaccine.

The chain is built from TRBV7-9 and TRBJ2-7, with TRBD1 matching 8 bases. The CDR3 contains 13 residues. V gave up 5 bases and J gave up 5 bases; unmatched junction bases: 5. Germline V gene data show CDR1 as SEHNR and CDR2 as FQNEAQ (reference sequence). The CDR3 sequence: CASSRRGLHEQYF. The CDR3 DNA follows: TGTGCCAGCAGCCGCAGGGGGCTTCACGAGCAGTACTTC. The full variable domain, completed using reference TRBV7-9 and TRBJ2-7, is DTGVSQNPRHKITKRGQNVTFRCDPISEHNRLYWYRQTLGQGPEFLTYFQNEAQLEKSRLLSDRFSAERPKGSFSTLEIQRTEQGDSAMYLCASSRRGLHEQYFGPGTRLTVT.

This clonotype was observed a handful of times. The chain couples TRBV20-1 to TRBJ2-7; no firm D call. The length of the CDR3 is 14 residues. Germline CDR1 and CDR2: DFQATT and SNEGSKA (reference sequence). V dropped 1 base and J dropped 6 bases, with 16 bases sitting between them. CDR3 nucleotides: TGCAGTGCTAGAGCGGGCTCTCTCTTTGGCGAGCAGTACTTC. This sequence encodes CSARAGSLFGEQYF.

V usage is TRBV7-2 and J usage is TRBJ2-7, with TRBD2 as a possible D gene (5 bases). This CDR3 region has 13 residues. CDR1 is SGHTA and CDR2 is FQGNSA in the germline V gene. Trimming left V 6 bases short and J 3 bases short, with 12 bases between. The CDR3 sequence: CASSQSGNYEQYF. The CDR3 region has the DNA TGTGCCAGCAGTCAAAGCGGAAACTACGAGCAGTACTTC.

The chain uses TRBV5-5 and TRBJ1-2; D is unresolved. Germline-derived CDR1 and CDR2 are SGHKS and YYEKEE (reference sequence). The CDR3 sequence is 14 residues long. V gave up 0 bases and J gave up 6 bases, with 12 bases separating them. In nucleotides, the CDR3 is TGTGCCAGCAGCTTGGTTGCCACCCGGGATGGCTACACCTTC. Its protein product is CASSLVATRDGYTF.

V usage is TRBV6-5 and J usage is TRBJ2-7; either TRBD1 or TRBD2 may fit D (5 bases each). The CDR3 totals 13 residues. Germline CDR1 MNHEY, CDR2 SVGAGI. Trimming shortened V by 2 bases and J by 3 bases, and 8 bases separated the two germline ends. The CDR3 DNA sequence: TGTGCCAGCAGTTACCGGGACGGCTACGAGCAGTACTTC. As protein: CASSYRDGYEQYF.

The gene calls are TRBV15 and TRBJ2-7, with 7 bases lining up with TRBD1. The junction had 10 bases not matched to a gene; V was cut back by 2 bases and J by 0 bases. The CDR3 covers 17 residues. In germline, CDR1 is LNHNV, CDR2 YYDKDF (reference sequence). DNA for the CDR3: TGTGCCACCAGCAGATTCCTAGGGGCAGGGGGCTCCTACGAGCAGTACTTC. Protein product: CATSRFLGAGGSYEQYF. Based on the CDR3 plus reference TRBV15 and TRBJ2-7, the full variable domain is DAMVIQNPRYQVTQFGKPVTLSCSQTLNHNVMYWYQQKSSQAPKLLFHYYDKDFNNEADTPDNFQSRRPNTSFCFLDIRSPGLGDTAMYLCATSRFLGAGGSYEQYFGPGTRLTVT.

V gene TRBV6-5 combines with J gene TRBJ2-5; 7 bases agree with TRBD1. CDR3 length equals 14 residues. The V gene end was trimmed by 2 bases and the J gene end by 2 bases; junction bases not matched to a gene: 2. Per germline, CDR1 MNHEY and CDR2 SVGAGI. In nucleotides, the CDR3 is TGTGCCAGCAGTTACCGGGACAGTCAAGAGACCCAGTACTTC. This translates into CASSYRDSQETQYF.

The rearrangement uses TRBV7-6 and TRBJ2-5; TRBD2 is a possible D gene (6 bases). The V and J ends lost 4 bases and 3 bases respectively, with 12 bases between them. The CDR3 extends over 14 amino acids. Germline V gene lookup returns CDR1 SGHVS and CDR2 FNYEAQ. CDR3 coding DNA: TGTGCCAGCAGCTCCCGTTGGGGGGAAGAGACCCAGTACTTC. Translation gives CASSSRWGEETQYF.